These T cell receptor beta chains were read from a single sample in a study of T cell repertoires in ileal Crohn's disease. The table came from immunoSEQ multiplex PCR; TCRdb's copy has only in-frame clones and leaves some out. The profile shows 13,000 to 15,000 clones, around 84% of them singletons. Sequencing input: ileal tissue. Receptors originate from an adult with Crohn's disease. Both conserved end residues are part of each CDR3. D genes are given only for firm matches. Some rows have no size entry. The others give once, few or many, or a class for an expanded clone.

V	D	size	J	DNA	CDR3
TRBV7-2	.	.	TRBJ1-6	TGTGCCAGCAGCTTTGTATTGTCGAGCTCCTATAATTCACCCCTCCACTTT	CASSFVLSSSYNSPLHF
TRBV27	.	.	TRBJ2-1	TGTGCCAGCAAGTTGGCCCCCTCGAATGAGCAGTTCTTC	CASKLAPSNEQFF
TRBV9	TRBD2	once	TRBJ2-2	TGTGCCAGCAGCGTTAGCGGGACCAACACCGGGGAGCTGTTTTTT	CASSVSGTNTGELFF
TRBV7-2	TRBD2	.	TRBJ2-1	TGTGCCAGCAGTAAGACTAGCGGTTACAATGAGCAGTTCTTC	CASSKTSGYNEQFF
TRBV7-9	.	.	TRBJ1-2	TGTGCCAGCAGCTTACGCCGGGAATATGGCTACACCTTC	CASSLRREYGYTF
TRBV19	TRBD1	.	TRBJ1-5	TGTGCCAGTAGCAAGGACAGGGGGGGGAATCAGCCCCAGCATTTT	CASSKDRGGNQPQHF
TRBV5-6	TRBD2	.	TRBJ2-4	TGTGCCAGCAGACCGGGACTAGCGGGGCCTCAAAACATTCAGTACTTC	CASRPGLAGPQNIQYF
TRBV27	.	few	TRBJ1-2	TGTGCCAGCAGTTTATTTGGACTGACAAACTATGGCTACACCTTC	CASSLFGLTNYGYTF
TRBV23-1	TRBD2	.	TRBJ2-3	TGCGCCAGCAGTCGGACTAGCGGGCCAGATACGCAGTATTTT	CASSRTSGPDTQYF
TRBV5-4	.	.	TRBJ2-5	TGTGCCAGCAGCTTGGATAGGGGAGAGACCCAGTACTTC	CASSLDRGETQYF
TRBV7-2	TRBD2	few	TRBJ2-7	TGTGCCAGCAGCTTAACGGGGGGACGTTCCTACGAGCAGTACTTC	CASSLTGGRSYEQYF
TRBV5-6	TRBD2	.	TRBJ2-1	TGTGCCAGCAGCTTGGGTCGCGGACTAGTGGGAAACAATGAGCAGTTCTTC	CASSLGRGLVGNNEQFF
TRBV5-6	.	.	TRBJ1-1	TGTGCCAGCAGCCATGGGGGGGGGAGGGAGGCTTTCTTT	CASSHGGGREAFF
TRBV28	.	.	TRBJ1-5	TGTGCCAGCAGCCGTAGCAATCAGCCCCAGCATTTT	CASSRSNQPQHF
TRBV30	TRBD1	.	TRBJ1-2	TGTGCCTGGTTTACAGGGGACGGCTACACCTTC	CAWFTGDGYTF
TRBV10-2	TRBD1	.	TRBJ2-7	TGCGCCAGCAGTGTGGCAGGGGGTAGCTCCTACGAGCAGTACTTC	CASSVAGGSSYEQYF
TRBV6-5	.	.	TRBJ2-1	TGTGCCAGCAGTTACTCGCTTAGCGCCAATGAGCAGTTCTTC	CASSYSLSANEQFF
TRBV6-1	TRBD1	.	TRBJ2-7	TGTGCCAGCGGACAGGGTTGGAACGAGCAGTACTTC	CASGQGWNEQYF
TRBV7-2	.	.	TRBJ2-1	TGTGCCAGCAGCCCTCTACCGAGCTCCTACAATGAGCAGTTCTTC	CASSPLPSSYNEQFF
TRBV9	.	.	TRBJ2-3	TGTGCCAGCAGGGAGGGGGCGGGACTCTCCGAGTTCCCCGCTAGCACAGATACGCAGTATTTT	CASREGAGLSEFPASTDTQYF
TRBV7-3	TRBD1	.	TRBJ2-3	TGTGCCAGCAGCTTAGCCGGGACAGGGGCGGCAGATACGCAGTATTTT	CASSLAGTGAADTQYF
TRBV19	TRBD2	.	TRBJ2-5	TGTGCCAGTAGTGCCACAACCGGGACTAGCGGCCAAGAGACCCAGTACTTC	CASSATTGTSGQETQYF
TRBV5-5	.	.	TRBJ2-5	TGTGCCAGCAGCGGGCGAAACCAAGAGACCCAGTACTTC	CASSGRNQETQYF
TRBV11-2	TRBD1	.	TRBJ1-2	TGTGCCAGCAGCTCGGCAGGGGGCATGTATGGCTACACCTTC	CASSSAGGMYGYTF
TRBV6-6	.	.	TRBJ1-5	TGTGCCAGCAGTTATAGGGGTGGTCAGCCCCAGCATTTT	CASSYRGGQPQHF
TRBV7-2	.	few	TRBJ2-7	TGTGCCAGCAGCCCCTTGGTAGGAGCCTACGAGCAGTACTTC	CASSPLVGAYEQYF
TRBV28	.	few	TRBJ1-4	TGTGCCAGCAGTTTGGGGTCGGGGGCTAATGAAAAACTGTTTTTT	CASSLGSGANEKLFF
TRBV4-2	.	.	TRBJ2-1	TGTGCCAGCAGGCCCCCCGGGGAGTCCTACAATGAGCAGTTCTTC	CASRPPGESYNEQFF
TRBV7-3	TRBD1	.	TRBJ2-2	TGTGCCAGCAGCCCAAGGACAGGGTTGAACGGGGAGCTGTTTTTT	CASSPRTGLNGELFF
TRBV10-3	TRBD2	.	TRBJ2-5	TGTGCCATCAGTGACCGCGGGGGGGCCGGAGAGACCCAGTACTTC	CAISDRGGAGETQYF
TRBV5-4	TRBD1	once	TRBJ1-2	TGTGCCAGCAGCCGGGACAGGGAATATGGCTACACCTTC	CASSRDREYGYTF
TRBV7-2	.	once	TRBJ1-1	TGTGCCAGCAGCGTAAATACAGGTACTGAAGCTTTCTTT	CASSVNTGTEAFF
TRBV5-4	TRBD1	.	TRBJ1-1	TGTGCCAGCAGCGCCGGGACAGGGAACACTGAAGCTTTCTTT	CASSAGTGNTEAFF
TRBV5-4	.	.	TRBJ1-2	TGTGCCAGCAGCCCGCTGGAGGGGTTTTATGGCTACACCTTC	CASSPLEGFYGYTF
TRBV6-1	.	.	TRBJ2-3	TGTGCCAGCAGTGACAGGATCACAGATACGCAGTATTTT	CASSDRITDTQYF
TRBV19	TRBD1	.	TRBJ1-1	TGTGCCAGTACCCTGACAGGGGACACTGAAGCTTTCTTT	CASTLTGDTEAFF
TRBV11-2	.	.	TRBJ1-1	TGTGCCAGCAGCTTAGTCGGTCTTACTGGTATGAACACTGAAGCTTTCTTT	CASSLVGLTGMNTEAFF
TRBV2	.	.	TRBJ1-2	TGTGCCAGCAGTGAAGCGTCGAGGGGCTACACCTTC	CASSEASRGYTF
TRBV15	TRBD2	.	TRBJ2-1	TGTGCCACCAGCAGAGATGAACGGGGGGGGAGCAATGAGCAGTTCTTC	CATSRDERGGSNEQFF